This TCR beta chain was sequenced during a study of PD-1 blockade in classical Hodgkin lymphoma. Study observations and caveats: Repertoire differences have undefined causes, possibly disease activity or prior therapy. The diversity seen at baseline in complete responders resembled that of newly diagnosed patients.

Comment on this clone: Its antigen is unknown.

Clones were sequenced by immunoSEQ multiplex PCR, and TCRdb holds only the in-frame ones, with some missing. The table has under 3,000 clones, 70% seen once. The sample's time point: cycle 4 day 1 (C4D1), after more than five weeks of nivolumab. The patients all showed relapse after autologous stem cell transplantation, while their brentuximab vedotin exposure varied. Magnetic negative selection isolated CD8+ T cells from thawed PBMCs. Best overall response was complete response, partial response or progressive disease in these relapsed/refractory classical Hodgkin lymphoma patients. Germline V gives CDR1 SEHNR, CDR2 FQNEAQ (reference sequence). The CDR3 contains 13 residues. V lost 0 bases, J lost 6 bases, and 8 bases lay in between.

The chain uses TRBV7-9 and TRBJ1-2; D is unclear. The TCR sequence derives from a human donor with classical Hodgkin lymphoma. The source was CD8+ T cells from blood, collected before the fourth cycle of nivolumab. CDR3 region: CASSLALGNGYTF. CDR3 DNA sequence: TGTGCCAGCAGCTTAGCGTTGGGAAATGGCTACACCTTC.